A single sample is the source of the 32 T cell receptor beta chains below, sequenced in a study of shared clonotypes between healthy human individuals. TCRdb keeps only in-frame clones here, not all; method: immunoSEQ multiplex PCR. The sample records roughly 760,000 clones, around two thirds being singletons. The sample consisted of memory CD4+ T cells sorted from blood. Noted subset: CD45RA-negative fraction. The source of these receptors is a woman aged 30 to 39 in good health.

This clone was counted a few times. V gene TRBV6-5 combines with J gene TRBJ2-6; unclear D gene. CDR3 size: 13 residues. Per germline, CDR1 MNHEY and CDR2 SVGAGI. V lost 5 bases, J lost 5 bases, and 7 bases lay in between. CDR3 DNA: TGTGCCAGCAGTGACCCTCGGGCCAACGTCCTGACTTTC. Translating it yields CASSDPRANVLTF.

This rearrangement joins TRBV4-1 to TRBJ2-1, with a tentative D call TRBD2 (5 bases). This CDR3 contains 16 residues. The germline CDR1 and CDR2 sequences are MGHRA and YSYEKL. The V gene lost 0 bases and the J gene lost 1 base, with 10 bases spanning the gap. In nucleotides, the CDR3 is TGCGCCAGCAGCCAAGATCTGAGGGAATCCTACAATGAGCAGTTCTTC. As protein: CASSQDLRESYNEQFF.

The chain is built from TRBV25-1 and TRBJ2-5; D could derive from TRBD1 or TRBD2 (6 bases each). Germline V lookup: CDR1 MGHDK, CDR2 SYGVNS. The CDR3 is 15 residues long. The germline V and J ends were trimmed by 1 base and 5 bases, with 14 bases remaining between them. DNA of the CDR3: TGTGCCAGCAGTGAATCTAGGGGGGTGTATGAGACCCAGTACTTC. Translating it yields CASSESRGVYETQYF.

This chain links TRBV29-1 with TRBJ1-1, with D maybe TRBD1 (6 bases). With 0 bases removed from V and 1 base from J, the gap between germline ends came to 12 bases. The germline V gene encodes CDR1 SQVTM and CDR2 ANQGSEA. The CDR3 extends over 15 amino acids. CDR3 bases: TGCAGCGTTGAAGACCCAGAACAGGGGAACACTGAAGCTTTCTTT. Translated: CSVEDPEQGNTEAFF.

This rearrangement joins TRBV28 to TRBJ1-5; D is perhaps TRBD1 (5 bases). Germline V CDR1 and CDR2: MDHEN, SYDVKM. The CDR3 spans 15 residues. Trimming took off 6 bases at V and 1 base at J, with 13 bases between the two ends. CDR3 bases: TGTGCCAGCAGGCGGAGTTGGGGGAGCAATCAGCCCCAGCATTTT. Translating gives CASRRSWGSNQPQHF.

This chain connects TRBV5-1 to TRBJ2-7; 7 bases agree with TRBD1. V shed 4 bases and J 3 bases; nucleotides not matched to a gene: 10. Germline lookup yields CDR1 SGHRS and CDR2 YFSETQ. The CDR3 runs to 15 residues. CDR3 in DNA: TGCGCCAGCAGCGCGGACAGGTTACCAAACTACGAGCAGTACTTC. This gives the protein CASSADRLPNYEQYF. Full variable domain (missing parts from reference TRBV5-1 and TRBJ2-7): KAGVTQTPRYLIKTRGQQVTLSCSPISGHRSVSWYQQTPGQGLQFLFEYFSETQRNKGNFPGRFSGRQFSNSRSEMNVSTLELGDSALYLCASSADRLPNYEQYFGPGTRLTVT.

The gene calls are TRBV5-1 and TRBJ2-1; 13 bases are shared with TRBD2. CDR3 size: 20 residues. After removal of 4 bases from V and 0 bases from J, the junction contained 13 bases not matched to a gene. Looked up from germline, CDR1 is SGHRS and CDR2 is YFSETQ. CDR3 DNA sequence: TGCGCCAGCAGCCGGACCCCGGGACTAGCGGGACGGAGCTCCTACAATGAGCAGTTCTTC. This gives the protein CASSRTPGLAGRSSYNEQFF.

The sample holds a few counts of this clone. The genes are TRBV28 and TRBJ1-4, with a tentative D call TRBD1 (6 bases). Trimming cost V 4 bases and J 8 bases, with 17 bases left between them. Germline lookup yields CDR1 MDHEN and CDR2 SYDVKM. The CDR3 covers 15 residues. Here the CDR3 reads CASSSRGGAGEKLFF. For the CDR3, the DNA is TGTGCCAGCAGTTCCCGAGGGGGAGCGGGGGAAAAACTGTTTTTT.

The CDR3 nucleotides read TGTGCCAGCAGCCGGACTAGCGGCTCCTACGAGCAGTACTTC. The encoded protein is CASSRTSGSYEQYF. The chain uses TRBV7-9 and TRBJ2-7; 10 bases line up with TRBD2. This CDR3 region has 14 residues. Germline-derived CDR1 and CDR2 are SEHNR and FQNEAQ (reference sequence). J lost 0 bases, V lost 5 bases, and 1 base had no gene match.

V and J are TRBV28 and TRBJ2-7, with D perhaps matching TRBD2 (6 bases). Germline CDR1 is MDHEN and CDR2 is SYDVKM. Trimming cost V 6 bases and J 6 bases, with 21 bases left between them. CDR3 size: 15 residues. The CDR3 protein is CASRPRTQGGREQYF. The CDR3 bases are TGTGCCAGCAGGCCCAGGACGCAGGGAGGACGCGAGCAGTACTTC.

This rearrangement joins TRBV19 to TRBJ2-7, with TRBD1 as a possible D gene (6 bases). Deletions cut 3 bases from V and 6 bases from J, with 18 bases between. The germline V gene has CDR1 LNHDA and CDR2 SQIVND (reference sequence). The CDR3 length is 15 residues. In DNA form, the CDR3 reads TGTGCCAGTAGTATCCGACAGGACTTACGGGGCGAGCAGTACTTC. The encoded protein is CASSIRQDLRGEQYF.

The rearrangement joins TRBV4-1 to TRBJ2-3, with 9 nucleotides matching TRBD2. CDR1 is MGHRA and CDR2 is YSYEKL in the germline V gene. The V segment lost 1 base and the J segment 2 bases; nucleotides outside the gene matches: 10. This CDR3 contains 18 residues. This chain's CDR3 is CASSQASLTSGNTDTQYF. CDR3 sequence (DNA): TGCGCCAGCAGCCAAGCTTCTCTGACTAGCGGTAACACAGATACGCAGTATTTT.

This clone was recorded a few times. The V call is TRBV6-1, the J call TRBJ2-7, with TRBD1 matching 7 bases. CDR1 and CDR2 from the germline V gene are MNHNS and SASEGT. The CDR3 loop spans 15 amino acids. The junction had 10 bases not matched to a gene; V was cut back by 7 bases and J by 1 base. CDR3: CASTVVGTDSYEQYF. For the CDR3, the DNA is TGTGCCAGCACCGTAGTGGGGACAGATTCCTACGAGCAGTACTTC.

The gene calls are TRBV6-1 and TRBJ1-5; D ambiguous. From germline, CDR1 is MNHNS and CDR2 SASEGT. V was cut by 2 bases and J by 7 bases, with 15 bases left in between. CDR3 length: 15 amino acids. As DNA, the CDR3 is TGTGCCAGCAGTGAACAGGAGGGTTCGATCCAGCCCCAGCATTTT. This gives the protein CASSEQEGSIQPQHF.

The chain uses TRBV7-3 and TRBJ2-7; TRBD2 is a possible D gene (7 bases). Trimming shortened V by 5 bases and J by 6 bases, and 17 bases separated the two germline ends. The CDR3 runs to 14 residues. Germline V CDR1 and CDR2: SGHTA, FQGTGA. This chain's CDR3 is CASSPSGGHGEQYF. The CDR3 DNA follows: TGTGCCAGCAGCCCGTCCGGGGGGCACGGCGAGCAGTACTTC.

The chain is built from TRBV18 and TRBJ1-5; D is ambiguous. The CDR3 contains 12 residues. The germline CDR1 and CDR2 sequences are KGHSH and LQKENI. Trimming cost V 6 bases and J 4 bases, with 7 bases left between them. The CDR3, as DNA: TGTGCCAGCTCGACGGAGAATCAGCCCCAGCATTTT. It is translated as CASSTENQPQHF. The complete variable domain, with remaining parts taken from reference TRBV18 and TRBJ1-5, reads NAGVMQNPRHLVRRRGQEARLRCSPMKGHSHVYWYRQLPEEGLKFMVYLQKENIIDESGMPKERFSAEFPKEGPSILRIQQVVRGDSAAYFCASSTENQPQHFGDGTRLSIL.

This chain uses TRBV7-9 with TRBJ2-5, with 11 bases matching TRBD2. V shed 5 bases, J shed 4 bases, and the junction held 3 bases outside the gene matches. The CDR3 has 14 residues. The germline gives CDR1 SEHNR, CDR2 FQNEAQ (reference sequence). This chain's CDR3 is CASSALAGGETQYF. CDR3 bases: TGTGCCAGCAGCGCTCTAGCGGGAGGAGAGACCCAGTACTTC.

This clone was picked up one time. Here the CDR3 reads CASSPPGQGGYEQYF. The CDR3 nucleotides are TGTGCCAGCTCACCCCCGGGACAGGGTGGGTACGAGCAGTACTTC. The chain couples TRBV18 to TRBJ2-7; 9 bases agree with TRBD1. The CDR3 length is 15 residues. CDR1 KGHSH and CDR2 LQKENI come from the germline V gene. V trimming: 3 bases; J trimming: 4 bases; junction bases outside the gene matches: 7.

This chain joins TRBV25-1 and TRBJ2-7; D tentatively reads TRBD1 or TRBD2 (5 bases each). This CDR3 has 16 amino acids. CDR1 and CDR2 (germline): MGHDK, SYGVNS. Trimming pared 5 bases from V and 0 bases from J, leaving 17 bases between. Here the CDR3 DNA reads TGTGCCAGCAGTTCAGGTACCGGGACGCCCTCCTACGAGCAGTACTTC. Translation gives CASSSGTGTPSYEQYF.

About this clone: This sample includes further DNA sequences coding for the same CDR3. The chain has TRBV6-5 and TRBJ2-7, with D maybe TRBD1 (6 bases). In germline, CDR1 is MNHEY, CDR2 SVGAGI. Trimming shortened V by 6 bases and J by 1 base, and 13 bases separated the two germline ends. The CDR3 is 14 amino acids. The CDR3 spells CASRARTDSYEQYF. The CDR3 bases are TGTGCCAGCAGAGCGAGGACAGATTCCTACGAGCAGTACTTC.

V gene TRBV19 combines with J gene TRBJ1-5; D remains ambiguous. The CDR3 spans 15 residues. Germline V gene sequence: CDR1 LNHDA, CDR2 SQIVND (reference sequence). V was cut by 5 bases and J by 0 bases, with 11 bases left in between. The CDR3 nucleotides are TGTGCCAGTAGTTCACAGAGGCATAGCAATCAGCCCCAGCATTTT. Its translation: CASSSQRHSNQPQHF.

The gene calls are TRBV10-2 and TRBJ2-1, with 12 bases matching TRBD1. V shed 0 bases and J 8 bases; nucleotides not matched to a gene: 2. Looked up from germline, CDR1 is WSHSY and CDR2 is SAAADI. CDR3 size: 15 residues. CDR3 nucleotide sequence: TGCGCCAGCAGTGAGTCGGGGACAGGGGGCGATGAGCAGTTCTTC. Its protein product is CASSESGTGGDEQFF.

This rearrangement joins TRBV18 to TRBJ1-3; D not resolved. Germline V gene data show CDR1 as KGHSH and CDR2 as LQKENI. CDR3 length: 11 amino acids. V was cut by 5 bases and J by 3 bases, with 2 bases left in between. The CDR3 here is CASSNGNTIYF. In DNA form, the CDR3 reads TGTGCCAGCTCAAATGGAAACACCATATATTTT.

The rearrangement links TRBV7-6 to TRBJ2-7; D possibly corresponds to TRBD1 (6 bases). Deletions cut 5 bases from V and 3 bases from J, with 14 bases between. The CDR3 is 14 residues long. The germline CDR1 and CDR2 sequences are SGHVS and FNYEAQ. The DNA of the CDR3 is TGTGCCAGCAGCCCCCGGACAGACCACTACGAGCAGTACTTC. Its translation: CASSPRTDHYEQYF.

V is TRBV7-8 and J is TRBJ2-3, with 12 bases that match TRBD2. Germline values: CDR1 SGHVS, CDR2 FQNEAQ. The CDR3 length is 16 residues. V shed 4 bases, J shed 3 bases, and the junction held 5 bases outside the gene matches. In nucleotides, the CDR3 is TGTGCCAGCAGCTCCCGGACTAGCGGGACGACAGATACGCAGTATTTT. It encodes CASSSRTSGTTDTQYF.

The rearrangement links TRBV6-5 to TRBJ1-2, with D maybe TRBD1 (6 bases). V was pared by 0 bases and J by 4 bases, with 12 bases between. This CDR3 is built from 15 residues. CDR1 and CDR2 from the germline V gene are MNHEY and SVGAGI. The CDR3 nucleotides read TGTGCCAGCAGTTACTCCGGGACATTGGGCTATGGCTACACCTTC. This gives the protein CASSYSGTLGYGYTF.

This sequence joins TRBV28 and TRBJ2-7; D unclear. Germline assignment: CDR1 MDHEN and CDR2 SYDVKM. CDR3 size: 14 residues. The V end lost 6 bases, the J end lost 3 bases, and 15 bases lay between the germline ends. The DNA of the CDR3 is TGTGCCAGCAGCTCCCCTCAAGGGAACTACGAGCAGTACTTC. This sequence encodes CASSSPQGNYEQYF.

The V gene is TRBV7-3, the J gene TRBJ1-1; D is ambiguous. V dropped 8 bases and J dropped 0 bases, with 13 bases sitting between them. The CDR3 is 14 amino acids. Germline V gene data show CDR1 as SGHTA and CDR2 as FQGTGA. The CDR3 protein is CASWFAGMNTEAFF. CDR3 in DNA: TGTGCCAGCTGGTTCGCCGGGATGAACACTGAAGCTTTCTTT.

The J gene is TRBJ2-2, the V gene TRBV7-9, with 11 bases fitting TRBD1. The CDR3 is 18 residues long. V dropped 4 bases and J dropped 3; count of bases not matched to a gene: 10. The germline V gene encodes CDR1 SEHNR and CDR2 FQNEAQ (reference sequence). The CDR3 nucleotides are TGTGCCAGCAGCTCGCCTCGGACAGGGGGCTCGGACACCGGGGAGCTGTTTTTT. Its protein product is CASSSPRTGGSDTGELFF.

A word on this clone: At the DNA level, this CDR3 is encoded by other sequences in the same sample as well. The rearrangement joins TRBV2 to TRBJ2-2; 14 nucleotides line up with TRBD2. CDR3 size: 15 residues. Germline trimming cut 6 bases from V and 7 bases from J; bases unmatched to any gene: 4. Germline V gene sequence: CDR1 SNHLY, CDR2 FYNNEI. Here the CDR3 DNA reads TGTGCCAGCAGGGGACTAGCGGGAGTGGTCGGGGAGCTGTTTTTT. Amino acids: CASRGLAGVVGELFF. Based on the CDR3 plus reference TRBV2 and TRBJ2-2, the full variable domain is EPEVTQTPSHQVTQMGQEVILRCVPISNHLYFYWYRQILGQKVEFLVSFYNNEISEKSEIFDDQFSVERPDGSNFTLKIRSTKLEDSAMYFCASRGLAGVVGELFFGEGSRLTVL.

The count of this clone is one. The chain is built from TRBV10-3 and TRBJ2-3; 10 nucleotides line up with TRBD2. The CDR3 consists of 17 residues. The germline CDR1 and CDR2 sequences are ENHRY and SYGVKD. The V gene end was trimmed by 8 bases and the J gene end by 5 bases; junction bases not matched to a gene: 16. CDR3 sequence: CAISRDGSGRAKDTQYF. Written as DNA, the CDR3 is TGTGCCATCTCTAGAGACGGGAGCGGGAGGGCCAAAGATACGCAGTATTTT.

The genes are TRBV7-9 and TRBJ1-3; D possibly corresponds to TRBD1 (6 bases). V was pared by 5 bases and J by 0 bases, with 11 bases between. Per the germline V gene, CDR1 is SEHNR and CDR2 is FQNEAQ (reference sequence). The CDR3 is 15 amino acids. CDR3 sequence (DNA): TGTGCCAGCAGCCGACAAGGGGGCTCTGGAAACACCATATATTTT. Amino acids: CASSRQGGSGNTIYF.